This T cell receptor (beta chain) was found in a study of cytomegalovirus exposure and HLA in healthy donors. This clone was seen just once. Its antigen is currently unknown. Use of 60 Vbeta and 13 Jbeta primers characterized the PCR. TCRdb keeps only in-frame clones here, not all; method: immunoSEQ multiplex PCR. The data show about 150,000 clones, 70% to 80% seen once. The CDR3 runs 13 residues. V lost 8 bases to trimming and J lost 4 bases; unmatched junction nucleotides: 6. Germline CDR1 MNHEY, CDR2 SVGAGI. Whole-study findings and limits: Later analysis associated a missense DCLRE1C variant with TCR beta V- and J-gene trimming.

The chain recombines TRBV6-5 with TRBJ1-2, with TRBD1 identical over 8 bases. This receptor was taken from a human donor in good health. The sequenced material came from PBMCs. The CDR3: CASSGTGTYGYTF. Written as DNA, the CDR3 is TGTGCCAGCTCTGGGACAGGTACCTATGGCTACACCTTC.